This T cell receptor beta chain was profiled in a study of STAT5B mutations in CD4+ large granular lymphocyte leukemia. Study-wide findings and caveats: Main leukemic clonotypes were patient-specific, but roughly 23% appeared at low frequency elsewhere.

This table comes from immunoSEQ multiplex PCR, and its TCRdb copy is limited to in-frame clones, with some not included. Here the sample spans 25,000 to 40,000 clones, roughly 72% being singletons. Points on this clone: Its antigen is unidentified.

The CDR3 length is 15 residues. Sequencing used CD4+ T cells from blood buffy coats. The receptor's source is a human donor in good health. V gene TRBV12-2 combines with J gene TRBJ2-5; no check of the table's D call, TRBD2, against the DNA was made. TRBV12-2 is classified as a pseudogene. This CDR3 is CASRLETSGQETQYF. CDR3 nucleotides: TGTGCAAGTCGCTTAGAGACTAGCGGCCAAGAGACCCAGTACTTC.